The present TCR beta chain was sequenced within a study of cytomegalovirus exposure and HLA in healthy donors. In germline, CDR1 is DFQATT, CDR2 SNEGSKA (reference sequence). Trimming removed 7 bases from V and 8 bases from J, with 14 bases in between. This CDR3 comprises 11 residues. This PCR relied on a set of 60 Vbeta primers and 13 Jbeta primers. Assay used: immunoSEQ multiplex PCR; TCRdb lists only in-frame clones, some missing. The top ten clones hold about 1.8% of a sample with 100,000 to 150,000 clones, around three quarters of them seen once. The receptor was derived from a woman aged 45 to 65 in good health and CMV-seronegative. The chain carries TRBV20-1 and TRBJ1-2; TRBD1 might be the D (5 bases). The sequencing sample was made of PBMCs. CDR3 nucleotides: TGCAGTGGGGGAGGGGCTTGGGGCTACACCTTC. This sequence encodes CSGGGAWGYTF.